The rows below give T cell receptor beta chains drawn from one sample of a study of T cells in Graves' hyperthyroidism and ophthalmopathy. TCRdb reprocessed the multiplex PCR reads with MiXCR, giving one entry per CDR3 protein. Of about 600,000 distinct CDR3 sequences listed, roughly 15% are singletons. The source material was blood. These receptors came from a woman in her forties or fifties with Graves' ophthalmopathy. The CDR3 runs from the conserved cysteine through the conserved F or W. D genes are given only for firm matches. Clone sizes are given selectively: once, few, many, or a class where the clone is expanded.

v_gene	d_gene	j_gene	abundance	CDR3nt	CDR3aa
TRBV5-1	TRBD2	TRBJ2-7	few	TGCGCCAGCAGCTTAAGCGGGGTGGACGGCGAGCAGTACTTC	CASSLSGVDGEQYF
TRBV4-3	.	TRBJ1-3	few	TGCGCCAGCAGCCAAGATAGGTCGGGGGCTGGAAACACCATATATTTT	CASSQDRSGAGNTIYF
TRBV7-9	.	TRBJ2-4	.	TGTGCCAGCAGCTTAGGAACAGGCCGGGTCCTAGGCAAAAACATTCAGTACTTC	CASSLGTGRVLGKNIQYF
TRBV7-7	.	TRBJ2-5	many	TGTGCTAGCAGCCTTACCCGAGACAGACAAGAGACCCAGTACTTC	CASSLTRDRQETQYF
TRBV4-3	.	TRBJ1-5	.	TGCGCCAGCAGCCAAGTTTTACAGGGCCTCGGTAGGAATCAGCCCCAGCATTTT	CASSQVLQGLGRNQPQHF
TRBV7-2	.	TRBJ2-5	many	TGTGCCAGCAGCTTAGACTGGGGGCCAGAGACCCAGTACTTC	CASSLDWGPETQYF
TRBV28	.	TRBJ2-7	many	TGTGCCAGCAGGGCTCTCGGCAGCGTCTACGAGCAGTACTTC	CASRALGSVYEQYF
TRBV14	TRBD1	TRBJ1-1	.	TGTGCCAGCAGCCAAATGGGGACAGTCCGATGGGCTTTCTTT	CASSQMGTVRWAFF
TRBV19	TRBD1	TRBJ1-1	many	TGTGCCAGTAGCACAAAGAACAGGGGAATGAACACTGAAGCTTTCTTT	CASSTKNRGMNTEAFF
TRBV12-3/TRBV12-4	TRBD2	TRBJ2-3	many	TGTGCCAGCACCCAGACTAGCGGGGGCACAGATACGCAGTATTTT	CASTQTSGGTDTQYF
TRBV7-8	.	TRBJ1-2	.	TGTGCCAGCAGCTTCTGTTTACCAGTCTATGGCTACACCTTC	CASSFCLPVYGYTF
TRBV11-2	.	TRBJ2-5	many	TGTGCCAGCAGCTTTGGGACAGGGGTGGCGGGAGGGCCGGGAGAGACCCAGTACTTC	CASSFGTGVAGGPGETQYF
TRBV28	.	TRBJ2-1	many	TGTGCCAGCCTGAGCGGACACAATGAGCAGTTCTTC	CASLSGHNEQFF
TRBV20-1	TRBD2	TRBJ2-3	many	TGCAGTGCTAGTCCGCTAGCGGGAGGAGGTACAGATACGCAGTATTTT	CSASPLAGGGTDTQYF
TRBV20-1	.	TRBJ2-7	few	TGCAGTGCTAGAGATCGGCGGAAACCGACCTACAAGCAGTACTTC	CSARDRRKPTYKQYF
TRBV7-9	.	TRBJ2-5	many	TGTGCCAGCAGCTTAGAACAGGGTGAGACCCAGTACTTC	CASSLEQGETQYF
TRBV7-9	.	TRBJ1-1	.	TGTGCCAGCAGCTTACCGACGGGGGTTCTCACTGAAGCTTTCTTT	CASSLPTGVLTEAFF
TRBV14	.	TRBJ2-7	few	TGTGCCAGCAGCCGTGTGTCTTTGAGGGGGAGCGAGCAGTACTTC	CASSRVSLRGSEQYF
TRBV13	.	TRBJ1-2	many	TGTGCCAGCAGCACTACGACGGACGCTAACTATGGCTACACCTTC	CASSTTTDANYGYTF
TRBV29-1	.	TRBJ2-7	many	TGCAGCGTTGCCCTCCTAAGGCCCGGTGAGCAGTACTTC	CSVALLRPGEQYF
TRBV20-1	TRBD2	TRBJ2-2	many	TGCAGTGCTAGGACGCTAGCGGGAGTTGACGGGGAGCTGTTTTTT	CSARTLAGVDGELFF
TRBV15	.	TRBJ2-7	many	TGTGCCACCAGCAGAGCTAATAGCGGTTCTCCCTACGAGCAGTACTTC	CATSRANSGSPYEQYF
TRBV20-1	TRBD2	TRBJ2-7	few	TGCAGTGCTAGAGACTACGGGACTAGCGGGAGAGACTACGAGCAGTACTTC	CSARDYGTSGRDYEQYF
TRBV28	TRBD2	TRBJ2-7	many	TGTGCCAGCAATCCCCAGGCTAGCGGGAGCCACGAGCAGTACTTC	CASNPQASGSHEQYF
TRBV3-1	.	TRBJ1-5	many	TGTGCCAGCAGTCGATCGACAGTCAGTCAGCCCCAGCATTTT	CASSRSTVSQPQHF
TRBV28	.	TRBJ2-1	few	TGTGCCAGCAGTCCGTCAAGAGCGAAAAAAAACAATGAGCAGTTCTTC	CASSPSRAKKNNEQFF
TRBV25-1	TRBD2	TRBJ2-1	.	TGTGCCAGCAGTGATCCGGGACTAGCGAACAATGAGCAGTTCTTC	CASSDPGLANNEQFF
TRBV20-1	.	TRBJ1-5	few	TGCAGTGCCGTTGGGGCTAGAGGGGGGAGCAATCAGCCCCAGCATTTT	CSAVGARGGSNQPQHF
TRBV28	.	TRBJ1-3	few	TGTGCCAGCCTTTCGGAGGGACTTAACTCTGGAAACACCATATATTTT	CASLSEGLNSGNTIYF
TRBV20-1	TRBD2	TRBJ2-7	few	TGCAGTGCTAGTCTTCTAGCGGGAGGGCCGTCGAACGAGCAGTACTTC	CSASLLAGGPSNEQYF
TRBV6-1	.	TRBJ2-2	many	TGTGCCAGCAGTGAAGCAGAACTAGTTGGCACCGGGGAGCTGTTTTTT	CASSEAELVGTGELFF
TRBV18	.	TRBJ1-1	few	TGTGCCAGCTCACCACCGGGGGGTGCCACTGAAGCTTTCTTT	CASSPPGGATEAFF
TRBV20-1	TRBD2	TRBJ2-7	many	TGCAGTGCCGGACTAGCGGGAGGGCCCTACGAGCAGTACTTC	CSAGLAGGPYEQYF
TRBV7-9	TRBD2	TRBJ2-7	many	TGTGCCAGCAGCCCACGCCAGGGACTAGCGGGTTCCTACGAGCAGTACTTC	CASSPRQGLAGSYEQYF
TRBV5-1	TRBD1	TRBJ1-1	.	TGCGCCAGCAGCCCGAACAGGGGGAGATCAACGGACACTGAAGCTTTCTTT	CASSPNRGRSTDTEAFF
TRBV30	.	TRBJ2-7	many	TGTGCCTGGACCACTGACAACTACGAGCAGTACTTC	CAWTTDNYEQYF
TRBV20-1	.	TRBJ1-5	many	TGCAGTGCTAGGGCTTCGGGCAATCAGCCCCAGCATTTT	CSARASGNQPQHF
TRBV6-1	.	TRBJ2-7	many	TGTGCCAGCAGCAACAGACTAGAGGCCCACTACGAGCAGTACTTC	CASSNRLEAHYEQYF
TRBV29-1	TRBD2	TRBJ2-1	few	TGCAGCGCTTCGGGACTAGCGGGAGGCGGTAGCTCCTACAATGAGCAGTTCTTC	CSASGLAGGGSSYNEQFF
TRBV12-5	TRBD2	TRBJ2-1	many	TGTGCTAGTGGTAGGCTAGCGGGAGGGACCTACAATGAGCAGTTCTTC	CASGRLAGGTYNEQFF
TRBV7-9	TRBD1	TRBJ1-2	few	TGTGCCAGCACCCAGGGGGACACAGGGGATGGCTACACCTTC	CASTQGDTGDGYTF
TRBV29-1	TRBD2	TRBJ2-1	few	TGCAGCGTTGAAGCCCCGGGACTAGAGCAGTTCTTC	CSVEAPGLEQFF
TRBV27	.	TRBJ1-5	many	TGTGCCAGCAGTTTTAATCGGGTCAATCAGCCCCAGCATTTT	CASSFNRVNQPQHF
TRBV30	.	TRBJ1-2	.	TGTGCCTGGCTCCTCGGCCTATTGGATGGCTACACCTTC	CAWLLGLLDGYTF
TRBV7-9	.	TRBJ1-2	many	TGTGCCAGCAGCTCAGATATGGGAACCCCAAACGCCTATGGCTACACCTTC	CASSSDMGTPNAYGYTF
TRBV5-1	.	TRBJ2-1	many	TGCGCCAGCAGCTTGAGACGTGGGGCTTCGGGAAATGAGCAGTTCTTC	CASSLRRGASGNEQFF
TRBV6-2/TRBV6-3	TRBD1	TRBJ2-7	.	TGTGCCAGCAGTTACTCGGTACAGGGGGACTCCTACGAGCAGTACTTC	CASSYSVQGDSYEQYF
TRBV28	TRBD2	TRBJ2-1	.	TGTGCCAGCAGTTTAAGGGGTAGCGGGAGGGCCCGCAATGAGCAGTTCTTC	CASSLRGSGRARNEQFF
TRBV20-1	TRBD2	TRBJ2-3	many	TGCAGTGCTAGACCCAGCGGGAGGGCCGGGGATACGCAGTATTTT	CSARPSGRAGDTQYF
TRBV2	.	TRBJ1-5	many	TGTGCCAGCAGTGAGGCAGGTCGCAATCAGCCCCAGCATTTT	CASSEAGRNQPQHF
TRBV7-3	.	TRBJ2-5	many	TGTGCCAGCAGCTTAATAGGTTCGCCACTCAACCGGGAGACCCAGTACTTC	CASSLIGSPLNRETQYF
TRBV20-1	TRBD2	TRBJ2-1	.	TGCAGTGCCCCCGGGACTAGCGGGAGGGGCTACAATGAGCAGTTCTTC	CSAPGTSGRGYNEQFF
TRBV5-1	.	TRBJ1-1	many	TGCGCCAGCAGCTTGGCCCAGGGACTGAACACTGAAGCTTTCTTT	CASSLAQGLNTEAFF
TRBV20-1	.	TRBJ2-1	many	TGCAGTGCTAGGGACTATTCCTACAATGAGCAGTTCTTC	CSARDYSYNEQFF